Presented here are 17 T cell receptor beta chains from one specimen sequenced in a study of shared T cell receptors in the human thymus. Measured with immunoSEQ multiplex PCR; TCRdb has only the in-frame clones, and not every one. The table includes hundreds of thousands of clones, over 75% detected once. The data also belong to a second study, concerning human thymus T cells.

The specimen was thymocytes. The receptors here all came from a boy less than two years old with a congenital heart defect.

V usage is TRBV7-9 and J usage is TRBJ2-6, with D perhaps matching TRBD2 (5 bases). CDR1 and CDR2 (germline): SEHNR, FQNEAQ (reference sequence). The ends were cut back, 6 bases at V and 2 bases at J, with 11 bases in the middle. CDR3 size: 15 residues. The CDR3 reads CASSPSRAGANVLTF. The CDR3 coding sequence is TGTGCCAGCAGTCCGTCGCGGGCTGGGGCCAACGTCCTGACTTTC. The whole variable domain, remainder taken from reference TRBV7-9 and TRBJ2-6, is DTGVSQNPRHKITKRGQNVTFRCDPISEHNRLYWYRQTLGQGPEFLTYFQNEAQLEKSRLLSDRFSAERPKGSFSTLEIQRTEQGDSAMYLCASSPSRAGANVLTFGAGSRLTVL.

The chain uses TRBV5-1 and TRBJ2-2, with 9 bases that match TRBD1. Germline V lookup: CDR1 SGHRS, CDR2 YFSETQ. V dropped 5 bases and J dropped 5; count of bases not matched to a gene: 10. The CDR3 runs 16 residues. The CDR3 spells CASRATDRGRTGELFF. Here the CDR3 DNA reads TGCGCCAGCAGGGCTACGGACAGGGGACGGACCGGGGAGCTGTTTTTT.

This chain joins TRBV7-6 and TRBJ2-7; D might be TRBD2 (6 bases). The V end lost 0 bases, the J end lost 2 bases, and 14 bases lay between the germline ends. This CDR3 is built from 16 residues. Germline lookup yields CDR1 SGHVS and CDR2 FNYEAQ. The CDR3 nucleotides are TGTGCCAGCAGCTTAGCGGGAGGCGGAGCGGCCTACGAGCAGTACTTC. Translating gives CASSLAGGGAAYEQYF.

This rearrangement joins TRBV2 to TRBJ2-7; 9 bases line up with TRBD1. Trimming cost V 11 bases and J 2 bases; bases outside gene matches: 7. The CDR3 consists of 13 residues. Germline CDR1 SNHLY, CDR2 FYNNEI. The CDR3 loop reads CAGRRDRAYEQYF. CDR3 DNA: TGTGCCGGCCGGAGGGACAGGGCCTACGAGCAGTACTTC.

The rearrangement uses TRBV27 and TRBJ2-2, with 9 bases identical to TRBD2. The CDR3 is made up of 19 amino acids. V was clipped by 3 bases and J by 2 bases; unmatched bases: 13. Germline V gene data show CDR1 as MNHEY and CDR2 as SMNVEV (reference sequence). The chain's CDR3 is CASSLRRPGTSRNTGELFF. The CDR3, as DNA: TGTGCCAGCAGTTTGCGCCGGCCCGGGACTAGCCGTAACACCGGGGAGCTGTTTTTT.

This rearrangement joins TRBV5-1 to TRBJ2-1; 9 positions agree with TRBD2. This CDR3 has 20 amino acids. With 0 bases clipped from V and 4 bases from J, the junction kept 17 bases outside the gene matches. Germline V lookup: CDR1 SGHRS, CDR2 YFSETQ. The CDR3 loop is CASSLARVLLAGGGYNEQFF. CDR3 bases: TGCGCCAGCAGCTTGGCCAGGGTCTTACTAGCGGGTGGAGGGTACAATGAGCAGTTCTTC.

The chain carries TRBV6-5 and TRBJ2-7; 7 nucleotides align to TRBD2. The length of the CDR3 is 16 residues. V shed 0 bases, J shed 5 bases, and the junction held 10 bases outside the gene matches. Germline CDR1 MNHEY, CDR2 SVGAGI. The CDR3 nucleotides read TGTGCCAGCAGTTACTCGAATGGGACTATTTACAACGAGCAGTACTTC. Its protein product is CASSYSNGTIYNEQYF.

This chain links TRBV27 with TRBJ2-7, with D possibly TRBD2 on 7 matching bases. The ends were cut back, 2 bases at V and 6 bases at J, with 32 bases in the middle. CDR3 length equals 20 residues. CDR1 is MNHEY, CDR2 SMNVEV, per germline (reference sequence). CDR3 nucleotides: TGTGCCAGCAGTTTAAGCGCCCCCCGGGACACTAGATGGAGGGGGGGCGAGCAGTACTTC. Its protein is CASSLSAPRDTRWRGGEQYF.

The chain employs TRBV30 and TRBJ1-6; 7 bases fit TRBD1. CDR1 and CDR2 from the germline V gene are GTSNPN and SVGIG (reference sequence). The CDR3 runs 15 residues. V shed 0 bases, J shed 7 bases, and the junction held 6 bases outside the gene matches. The CDR3 loop is CAWSVLGQLNSPLHF. CDR3 coding DNA: TGTGCCTGGAGTGTACTGGGACAGCTGAATTCACCCCTCCACTTT.

V usage is TRBV6-1 and J usage is TRBJ1-1; 9 bases line up with TRBD1. CDR3 length: 14 amino acids. The trim removed 0 bases at V and 4 bases at J, leaving 0 bases unmatched. Germline loops: CDR1 MNHNS, CDR2 SASEGT. CDR3 in amino acids: CASSEADRGTEAFF. The CDR3 bases are TGTGCCAGCAGTGAAGCGGACAGGGGCACTGAAGCTTTCTTT.

This rearrangement joins TRBV25-1 to TRBJ2-2, with 8 bases aligning to TRBD1. In germline, CDR1 is MGHDK, CDR2 SYGVNS. This CDR3 spans 15 amino acids. Unmatched junction bases numbered 9, after V lost 8 bases and J lost 4 bases. In nucleotides, the CDR3 is TGTGCCAGCGGACCCCAGGGACAGGTCACCGGGGAGCTGTTTTTT. Its translation is CASGPQGQVTGELFF.

The rearrangement joins TRBV5-6 to TRBJ2-7, with TRBD2 as a possible D gene (7 bases). Per the germline V gene, CDR1 is SGHDT and CDR2 is YYEEEE. V was clipped by 0 bases and J by 0 bases, with 19 bases between them. The CDR3 loop spans 18 amino acids. CDR3 sequence: CASSLGAVGRDTSYEQYF. Here the CDR3 DNA reads TGTGCCAGCAGCTTGGGGGCGGTGGGGAGGGACACCTCCTACGAGCAGTACTTC. The variable domain in full, completed from reference TRBV5-6 and TRBJ2-7, reads DAGVTQSPTHLIKTRGQQVTLRCSPKSGHDTVSWYQQALGQGPQFIFQYYEEEERQRGNFPDRFSGHQFPNYSSELNVNALLLGDSALYLCASSLGAVGRDTSYEQYFGPGTRLTVT.

This clone occurred once. This chain uses TRBV27 with TRBJ2-3; D possibly corresponds to TRBD1 (5 bases). The CDR3 runs 15 residues. Per the germline V gene, CDR1 is MNHEY and CDR2 is SMNVEV (reference sequence). Trimming pared 0 bases from V and 2 bases from J, leaving 9 bases between. Written as DNA, the CDR3 is TGTGCCAGCAGTTTATCTGCAGGGTCCACAGATACGCAGTATTTT. It is translated as CASSLSAGSTDTQYF.

The rearrangement uses TRBV4-3 and TRBJ2-7; maybe TRBD2 (5 bases). Germline CDR1 reads LGHNA; CDR2 reads YSLEER. Trimming took 0 bases from V and 7 from J, leaving 13 bases between them. The CDR3 contains 14 residues. In DNA form, the CDR3 reads TGCGCCAGCAGCCAAGATCTTGAGCGGTATGAGCAGTACTTC. It translates to CASSQDLERYEQYF.

The chain employs TRBV27 and TRBJ2-5; 8 bases fit TRBD2. The CDR3 spans 15 residues. Germline values: CDR1 MNHEY, CDR2 SMNVEV (reference sequence). Losses at the gene ends were 6 bases for V and 2 bases for J; bases not matched to a gene: 8. The CDR3 reads CASSGRADEQETQYF. As DNA, the CDR3 is TGTGCCAGCAGCGGGAGGGCCGATGAACAAGAGACCCAGTACTTC.

CDR3 amino acids: CASHGRPHTDTQYF. CDR3 nucleotides: TGTGCCAGTCACGGGAGGCCCCACACAGATACGCAGTATTTT. The chain recombines TRBV11-2 with TRBJ2-3, with 7 nucleotides matching TRBD2. CDR1 is SGHAT and CDR2 is FQNNGV in the germline V gene. J gave up 2 bases and V 9 bases, and 8 bases lay outside the gene matches. The CDR3 spans 14 residues.

J is TRBJ1-2 and V is TRBV7-9, with D possibly being TRBD1 (6 bases). Trimming left V 5 bases short and J 2 bases short, with 12 bases between. The CDR3 runs to 14 residues. Germline CDR1 is SEHNR and CDR2 is FQNEAQ (reference sequence). CDR3 amino acids: CASSPDRFNYGYTF. The CDR3 DNA is TGTGCCAGCAGCCCCGACAGGTTCAACTATGGCTACACCTTC.